This entry lists 31 T cell receptor beta chains sequenced from one sample in a study of PD-1 blockade in classical Hodgkin lymphoma. Time point given: cycle 4 day 1 (C4D1), after five to seven weeks of nivolumab. All trial patients relapsed after autologous stem cell transplantation. Sequencing was performed with immunoSEQ multiplex PCR; in TCRdb, only in-frame clones are kept and a portion is missing. The profile shows tens of thousands of clones, about 75% of them singletons. The source material was peripheral blood mononuclear cells (PBMCs), sampled before the fourth cycle of nivolumab. All receptors come from a human donor with classical Hodgkin lymphoma.

This clone was counted a few times. V usage is TRBV28 and J usage is TRBJ2-2; unclear D gene. The CDR3 extends over 14 amino acids. The germline gives CDR1 MDHEN, CDR2 SYDVKM. Trimming shortened V by 5 bases and J by 6 bases, and 13 bases separated the two germline ends. The CDR3 loop is CASSNLDPPGELFF. In nucleotides, the CDR3 is TGTGCCAGCAGTAACCTTGACCCACCCGGGGAGCTGTTTTTT. Using reference TRBV28 and TRBJ2-2 for the parts outside the CDR3, the full variable domain is DVKVTQSSRYLVKRTGEKVFLECVQDMDHENMFWYRQDPGLGLRLIYFSYDVKMKEKGDIPEGYSVSREKKERFSLILESASTNQTSMYLCASSNLDPPGELFFGEGSRLTVL.

This clone was counted many times. This rearrangement joins TRBV28 to TRBJ2-2; 7 nucleotides match TRBD1. CDR3 length: 16 residues. CDR1 MDHEN and CDR2 SYDVKM come from the germline V gene. V lost 5 bases to trimming and J lost 5 bases; unmatched junction nucleotides: 11. CDR3 DNA sequence: TGTGCCAGCAGTCCTCTAGACAGGGCGAGGACCGGGGAGCTGTTTTTT. Residues: CASSPLDRARTGELFF.

The V call is TRBV7-2, the J call TRBJ2-7, with TRBD2 identical over 12 bases. Germline lookup yields CDR1 SGHTA and CDR2 FQGNSA. The CDR3 contains 16 residues. V shed 4 bases, J shed 1 base, and the junction held 5 bases outside the gene matches. The CDR3 DNA sequence: TGTGCCAGCAGCTCAGCTGGGACTAGCGGGTCCTACGAGCAGTACTTC. Translated: CASSSAGTSGSYEQYF. Looking up the rest from reference TRBV7-2 and TRBJ2-7 gives the full variable domain: GAGVSQSPSNKVTEKGKDVELRCDPISGHTALYWYRQSLGQGLEFLIYFQGNSAPDKSGLPSDRFSAERTGGSVSTLTIQRTQQEDSAVYLCASSSAGTSGSYEQYFGPGTRLTVT.

The chain combines TRBV5-1 with TRBJ2-2; no clear D gene. CDR3 length: 13 residues. Trimming shortened V by 4 bases and J by 1 base, and 5 bases separated the two germline ends. Germline CDR1 SGHRS, CDR2 YFSETQ. The CDR3 nucleotides read TGCGCCAGCAGCCCTGGGAACACCGGGGAGCTGTTTTTT. This gives the protein CASSPGNTGELFF.

This chain links TRBV11-3 with TRBJ2-7; maybe TRBD2 (5 bases). CDR3 length equals 14 residues. Per the germline V gene, CDR1 is SGHNT and CDR2 is YENEEA. V lost 3 bases and J 0 bases, leaving 9 bases between the germline ends. CDR3 sequence: CASSLEVGSYEQYF. The CDR3 region has the DNA TGTGCCAGCAGCTTGGAGGTCGGCTCCTACGAGCAGTACTTC.

The chain employs TRBV9 and TRBJ1-2, with D possibly matching TRBD1 (5 bases). Germline loops: CDR1 SGDLS, CDR2 YYNGEE. Trimming left V 0 bases short and J 6 bases short, with 12 bases between. The CDR3 totals 14 residues. The CDR3: CASSVAGRADGYTF. CDR3 nucleotide sequence: TGTGCCAGCAGCGTAGCGGGCAGGGCTGATGGCTACACCTTC.

V gene TRBV18 combines with J gene TRBJ1-2; 8 nucleotides line up with TRBD1. With 2 bases clipped from V and 3 bases from J, the junction kept 5 bases outside the gene matches. This CDR3 contains 15 residues. Germline CDR1 is KGHSH and CDR2 is LQKENI. The CDR3 protein is CASSPEGQDDYGYTF. The CDR3, as DNA: TGTGCCAGCTCACCAGAGGGACAGGATGACTATGGCTACACCTTC.

The CDR3 DNA follows: TGTGCCAGCAGCCCGGGGGGGGGTAGCGGGTCACGGTACAATGAGCAGTTCTTC. It yields the protein CASSPGGGSGSRYNEQFF. The gene calls are TRBV11-3 and TRBJ2-1; 8 positions agree with TRBD2. The CDR3 sequence is 18 residues long. CDR1 is SGHNT, CDR2 YENEEA, per germline. The junction had 16 bases not matched to a gene; V was cut back by 5 bases and J by 4 bases.

This clone rates as medium-sized (0.01 to 0.1%). The rearrangement links TRBV4-3 to TRBJ2-1; D gene uncertain. Germline CDR1 LGHNA, CDR2 YSLEER. CDR3 size: 14 residues. Trimming shortened V by 0 bases and J by 8 bases, and 11 bases separated the two germline ends. For the CDR3, the DNA is TGCGCCAGCAGCCAAGATGGGATACGCGATGAGCAGTTCTTC. It yields the protein CASSQDGIRDEQFF.

Only a few counts were recorded for this clone. The chain links TRBV28 to TRBJ2-7; TRBD2 agrees at 8 bases. Germline CDR1 is MDHEN and CDR2 is SYDVKM. CDR3 length: 14 residues. V trimming: 5 bases; J trimming: 4 bases; junction bases outside the gene matches: 7. CDR3 loop: CASSTLAALYEQYF. Here the CDR3 DNA reads TGTGCCAGCAGTACACTAGCGGCACTTTACGAGCAGTACTTC.

The table lists this clone with a few counts. The gene calls are TRBV7-2 and TRBJ1-2; unclear D gene. The length of the CDR3 is 14 residues. Germline V gene data show CDR1 as SGHTA and CDR2 as FQGNSA. Trimming stripped 2 bases from V and 5 bases from J, with 12 bases between. The chain's CDR3 is CASSLIATVYGYTF. The DNA of the CDR3 is TGTGCCAGCAGCTTAATTGCGACGGTATATGGCTACACCTTC.

The rearrangement uses TRBV5-4 and TRBJ1-2, with D possibly TRBD1 on 5 matching bases. Germline values: CDR1 SGHNT, CDR2 YYREEE (reference sequence). The CDR3 covers 15 residues. The V end lost 1 base, the J end lost 6 bases, and 16 bases lay between the germline ends. CDR3 loop: CASSLRPRDQDGYTF. CDR3 bases: TGTGCCAGCAGCTTGAGGCCCAGGGATCAAGATGGCTACACCTTC.

This chain connects TRBV28 to TRBJ2-7; tentatively, D is TRBD2 (6 bases). Trimming shortened V by 5 bases and J by 4 bases, and 30 bases separated the two germline ends. Per the germline V gene, CDR1 is MDHEN and CDR2 is SYDVKM. The CDR3 sequence is 19 residues long. CDR3 protein: CASSPTLGQGGANVYEQYF. DNA for the CDR3: TGTGCCAGCAGTCCGACACTGGGGCAGGGAGGCGCCAACGTTTACGAGCAGTACTTC.

The genes are TRBV30 and TRBJ1-2; D call uncertain. V dropped 2 bases and J dropped 3 bases, with 19 bases sitting between them. The V gene's germline CDR1 is GTSNPN and CDR2 SVGIG (reference sequence). This CDR3 contains 16 residues. The CDR3 region is CAWSSFGLRSDYGYTF. The CDR3 coding sequence is TGTGCCTGGAGTTCATTTGGACTTCGGTCCGACTATGGCTACACCTTC.

This clone was observed a few times. CDR3 sequence (DNA): TGTGCCAGCAGCTTAGAAGGCAGGGGCACTGAAGCTTTCTTT. Its protein is CASSLEGRGTEAFF. V and J are TRBV11-2 and TRBJ1-1; possibly TRBD1 for D (6 bases). The CDR3 has 14 amino acids. The V end lost 0 bases, the J end lost 4 bases, and 9 bases lay between the germline ends. Germline V gives CDR1 SGHAT, CDR2 FQNNGV.

The gene calls are TRBV28 and TRBJ1-5; TRBD1 is a possible D gene (5 bases). The CDR3 runs to 16 residues. Germline CDR1 MDHEN, CDR2 SYDVKM. V lost 7 bases to trimming and J lost 1 base, with 17 bases between them. CDR3 sequence reads: CASTRGGALSNQPQHF. Written as DNA, the CDR3 is TGTGCCAGCACGAGAGGAGGGGCACTAAGCAATCAGCCCCAGCATTTT.

This rearrangement joins TRBV6-1 to TRBJ2-2; D uncertain. The CDR3 length is 13 residues. V lost 6 bases and J 6 bases, leaving 11 bases between the germline ends. The germline V gene has CDR1 MNHNS and CDR2 SASEGT. The CDR3 here is CASRWAKAGELFF. The CDR3 region has the DNA TGTGCCAGCAGATGGGCAAAGGCCGGGGAGCTGTTTTTT.

This rearrangement joins TRBV11-3 to TRBJ2-2; D remains unclear. Germline-derived CDR1 and CDR2 are SGHNT and YENEEA. The ends were cut back, 5 bases at V and 4 bases at J, with 17 bases in the middle. The CDR3 runs to 16 residues. DNA for the CDR3: TGTGCCAGCAGCGGTTGGGTCAGAGGTATCACCGGGGAGCTGTTTTTT. As protein: CASSGWVRGITGELFF.

This clone was seen only a few times. The chain uses TRBV21-1 and TRBJ2-3; TRBD2 was called by the table and not checked on the DNA. TRBV21-1 is annotated as a pseudogene. There are 19 residues in the CDR3. CDR3 loop: CASSKGGEGTASSTDTQYF. The CDR3, as DNA: TGTGCCAGCAGCAAAGGGGGGGAAGGGACGGCGTCTAGCACAGATACGCAGTATTTT.

The chain combines TRBV6-6 with TRBJ2-3; possible D gene TRBD1, 5 bases. The CDR3 totals 14 residues. Trimming stripped 2 bases from V and 2 bases from J, with 8 bases between. CDR1 is MNHNY, CDR2 SVGAGI, per germline (reference sequence). CDR3 bases: TGTGCCAGCAGTTACGGCAGGGCCACAGATACGCAGTATTTT. Translating gives CASSYGRATDTQYF.

In its sample, this clone is medium-sized. This chain links TRBV4-1 with TRBJ1-1, with TRBD1 identical over 7 bases. CDR1 MGHRA and CDR2 YSYEKL come from the germline V gene. The junction had 1 base not matched to a gene; V was cut back by 8 bases and J by 4 bases. This CDR3 has 11 residues. The CDR3 DNA sequence: TGCGCCAGCGCAGGGGGCACTGAAGCTTTCTTT. Protein product: CASAGGTEAFF.

This clone was detected a few times. The gene calls are TRBV25-1 and TRBJ2-3, with D uncertain. V lost 1 base and J 4 bases, leaving 15 bases between the germline ends. Germline V lookup: CDR1 MGHDK, CDR2 SYGVNS. CDR3 length equals 16 residues. CDR3 sequence (DNA): TGTGCCAGCAGTGAATGGTCAGGACCCTCCCCAGATACGCAGTATTTT. This encodes CASSEWSGPSPDTQYF.

The chain recombines TRBV29-1 with TRBJ2-1, with D possibly being TRBD2 (6 bases). Germline V gives CDR1 SQVTM, CDR2 ANQGSEA. This CDR3 has 12 residues. Trimming took off 6 bases at V and 8 bases at J, with 14 bases between the two ends. In DNA, the CDR3 is TGCAGCGTGGGAGGACCCTCCCATGAGCAGTTCTTC. Residues: CSVGGPSHEQFF.

V and J are TRBV19 and TRBJ2-2, with TRBD2 matching over 7 bases. Trimming cost V 5 bases and J 6 bases; bases outside gene matches: 6. Germline V CDR1 and CDR2: LNHDA, SQIVND (reference sequence). The CDR3 covers 14 residues. The CDR3 DNA reads as TGTGCCAGTAGTCAATGGGAGGGGTCCGGGGAGCTGTTTTTT. It translates to CASSQWEGSGELFF.

The rearrangement links TRBV4-1 to TRBJ2-6; D gene ambiguous. CDR3 size: 17 residues. Germline V gene data show CDR1 as MGHRA and CDR2 as YSYEKL. V shed 0 bases and J shed 0 bases, with 9 bases lying between them. The CDR3 spells CASSQDGQLSGANVLTF. The CDR3 nucleotides read TGCGCCAGCAGCCAAGATGGCCAGCTCTCTGGGGCCAACGTCCTGACTTTC.

The genes are TRBV5-4 and TRBJ2-1; D gene ambiguous. V was clipped by 1 base and J by 3 bases, with 14 bases between them. Germline V lookup: CDR1 SGHNT, CDR2 YYREEE (reference sequence). The CDR3 contains 16 residues. CDR3 nucleotides: TGTGCCAGCAGCTTGTTAGGGCGAACCCTCTACAATGAGCAGTTCTTC. Translated: CASSLLGRTLYNEQFF.

The chain's CDR3 is CASKPGSAGFHEQYF. CDR3 bases: TGTGCCAGCAAACCCGGCTCGGCGGGATTCCACGAGCAGTACTTC. This chain joins TRBV28 and TRBJ2-7; D may be TRBD2 (6 bases). CDR3 length: 15 residues. CDR1 and CDR2 (germline): MDHEN, SYDVKM. Deletions cut 7 bases from V and 5 bases from J, with 21 bases between. Using reference TRBV28 and TRBJ2-7 for the parts outside the CDR3, the full variable domain is DVKVTQSSRYLVKRTGEKVFLECVQDMDHENMFWYRQDPGLGLRLIYFSYDVKMKEKGDIPEGYSVSREKKERFSLILESASTNQTSMYLCASKPGSAGFHEQYFGPGTRLTVT.

The V call is TRBV5-1, the J call TRBJ1-4; 8 bases align to TRBD1. The CDR3 runs 15 residues. V dropped 4 bases and J dropped 4; count of bases not matched to a gene: 6. The germline V gene encodes CDR1 SGHRS and CDR2 YFSETQ. The CDR3 reads CASSTGQGDNEKLFF. DNA for the CDR3: TGCGCCAGCAGCACCGGACAGGGCGATAATGAAAAACTGTTTTTT.

J is TRBJ1-4 and V is TRBV28; D not certain. Trimming cost V 3 bases and J 2 bases, with 10 bases left between them. The CDR3 contains 15 residues. CDR1 MDHEN and CDR2 SYDVKM come from the germline V gene. The CDR3 DNA reads as TGTGCCAGCAGTTTCGCTGCTCGCACTAATGAAAAACTGTTTTTT. It specifies CASSFAARTNEKLFF.

This chain joins TRBV28 and TRBJ2-5, with 7 bases lining up with TRBD1. The CDR3 runs 15 residues. V dropped 5 bases and J dropped 3; count of bases not matched to a gene: 9. Per germline, CDR1 MDHEN and CDR2 SYDVKM. Written as DNA, the CDR3 is TGTGCCAGCAGTACCAACGACAGGGTAGAAGAGACCCAGTACTTC. The encoded protein is CASSTNDRVEETQYF.

This clone was picked up many times. J is TRBJ1-1 and V is TRBV5-1; TRBD1 aligns across 11 bases. V lost 3 bases and J lost 2; bases outside the gene matches: 6. CDR3 length: 16 residues. The germline gives CDR1 SGHRS, CDR2 YFSETQ. The DNA for the CDR3 is TGCGCCAGCAGCTACGGACAGGGGGCCATTAACACTGAAGCTTTCTTT. It encodes CASSYGQGAINTEAFF.